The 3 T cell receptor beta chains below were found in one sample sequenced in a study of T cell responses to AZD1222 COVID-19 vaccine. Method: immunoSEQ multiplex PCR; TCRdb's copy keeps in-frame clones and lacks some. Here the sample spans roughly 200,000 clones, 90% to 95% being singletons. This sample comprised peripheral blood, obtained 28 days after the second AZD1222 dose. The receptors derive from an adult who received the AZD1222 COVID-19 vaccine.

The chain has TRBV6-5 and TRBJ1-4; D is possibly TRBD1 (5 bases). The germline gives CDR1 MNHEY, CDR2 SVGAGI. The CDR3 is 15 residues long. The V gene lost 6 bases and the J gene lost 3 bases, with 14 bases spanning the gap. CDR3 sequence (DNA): TGTGCCAGCAGGGCCCGCAGGGCGCCTAATGAAAAACTGTTTTTT. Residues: CASRARRAPNEKLFF.

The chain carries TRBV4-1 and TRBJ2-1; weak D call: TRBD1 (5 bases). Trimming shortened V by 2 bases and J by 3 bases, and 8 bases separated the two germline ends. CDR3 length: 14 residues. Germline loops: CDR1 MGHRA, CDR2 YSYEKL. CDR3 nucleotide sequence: TGCGCCAGCAGCCAACAAGGGGTCTACAATGAGCAGTTCTTC. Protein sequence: CASSQQGVYNEQFF.

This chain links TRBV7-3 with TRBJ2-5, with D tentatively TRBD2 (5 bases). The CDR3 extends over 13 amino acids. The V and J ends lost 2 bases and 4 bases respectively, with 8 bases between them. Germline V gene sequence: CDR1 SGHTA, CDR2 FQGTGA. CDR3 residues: CASSLGELETQYF. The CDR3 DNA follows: TGTGCCAGCAGCTTAGGGGAGTTAGAGACCCAGTACTTC.